This TCR beta chain was sequenced for a study of cytomegalovirus exposure and HLA in healthy donors. About this clone: What it binds is unknown.

The donors (healthy individuals) were bone marrow donors. Study-wide points: It was around 160 TCR beta chains that were listed as cytomegalovirus-associated. The only immune exposure information that was available was CMV serostatus. Specificity for CMV antigens was confirmed in vitro for a few of the CMV-associated chains.

The PCR had 60 Vbeta and 13 Jbeta primers. Sequenced by immunoSEQ multiplex PCR; TCRdb stores in-frame clones only, minus some. Altogether more than 95,000 clones are present, about 9.4% being singletons, with the ten largest covering over 4.5%. The CDR3 runs to 12 residues. Germline assignment: CDR1 SGDLS and CDR2 YYNGEE. V gave up 5 bases and J gave up 3 bases, with 7 bases separating them. V gene TRBV9 combines with J gene TRBJ2-3, with D perhaps TRBD1 (6 bases). The TCR sequence derives from a middle-aged man in good health and CMV-seropositive. Sequenced input: PBMCs. CDR3 in amino acids: CASSRGTDTQYF. For the CDR3, the DNA is TGTGCCAGCAGTAGGGGGACAGATACGCAGTATTTT.